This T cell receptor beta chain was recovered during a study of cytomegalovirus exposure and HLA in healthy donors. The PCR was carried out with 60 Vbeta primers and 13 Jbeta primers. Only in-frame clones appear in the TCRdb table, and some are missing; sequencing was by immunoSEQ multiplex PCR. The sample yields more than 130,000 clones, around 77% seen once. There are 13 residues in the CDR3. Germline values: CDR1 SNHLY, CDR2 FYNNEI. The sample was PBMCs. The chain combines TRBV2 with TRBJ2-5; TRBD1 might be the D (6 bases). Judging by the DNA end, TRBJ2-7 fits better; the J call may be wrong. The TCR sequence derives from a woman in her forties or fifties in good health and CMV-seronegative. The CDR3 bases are TGTGCCAGCAGTAAGGACAGAACCTACGAGCAGTACTTC. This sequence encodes CASSKDRTYEQYF.